Listed below are T cell receptor beta chains from one sample, sequenced in a study of CD8 T cells in ankylosing spondylitis. TCRdb itself ran the 5' RACE reads through MiXCR, one entry per CDR3 protein. The repertoire holds 470,000 or so distinct CDR3 sequences, with roughly 25% as singletons. The sample taken for sequencing was blood, either unsorted or a sorted T cell fraction (not recorded which). The receptors originated from a male donor with ankylosing spondylitis. Each CDR3 is given with its conserved first and last residue. A D gene is named only where the DNA matches it firmly. A clone size is listed for some rows: how often the clone was seen (once, few, many), or a class if it is expanded.

V gene,clone size,J gene,D gene,CDR3 protein,CDR3 DNA
TRBV29-1,.,TRBJ1-4,TRBD1,CSHKDRADEKLFF,TGCAGCCATAAGGACAGGGCAGATGAAAAACTGTTTTTT
TRBV4-1,.,TRBJ1-2,.,CASSQGSPMYGYTF,TGCGCCAGCAGCCAGGGGAGTCCTATGTATGGCTACACCTTC
TRBV12-3/TRBV12-4,few,TRBJ1-6,TRBD1,CASSPRTGGNSPLHF,TGTGCCAGCAGTCCCCGGACAGGGGGGAATTCACCCCTCCACTTT
TRBV28,few,TRBJ2-1,.,CASSLDKNEQFF,TGTGCCAGCAGTTTAGACAAGAATGAGCAGTTCTTC
TRBV20-1,few,TRBJ2-1,TRBD2,CSAKTGREFKNEQFF,TGCAGTGCCAAGACGGGGCGGGAGTTCAAAAATGAGCAGTTCTTC
TRBV19,few,TRBJ2-3,TRBD2,CASSTTSGNTDTQYF,TGTGCCAGTAGCACGACTAGCGGGAACACAGATACGCAGTATTTT
TRBV5-1,few,TRBJ1-4,.,CASSPLGPAANEKLFF,TGCGCCAGCAGTCCCCTTGGCCCGGCGGCTAATGAAAAACTGTTTTTT
TRBV7-6,few,TRBJ2-1,.,CASSIGLSNEQFF,TGTGCCAGCAGCATAGGACTTTCCAATGAGCAGTTCTTC
TRBV24-1,.,TRBJ2-1,TRBD2,CATSRTSGTNEQFF,TGTGCCACCAGTCGGACTAGCGGGACCAATGAGCAGTTCTTC
TRBV20-1,.,TRBJ1-4,.,CSARDFRSATNEKLFF,TGCAGTGCTCGGGACTTCCGCTCGGCAACTAATGAAAAACTGTTTTTT
TRBV12-3/TRBV12-4,few,TRBJ2-3,TRBD1,CASTNWDRAKDTQYF,TGTGCCAGCACCAATTGGGACAGGGCGAAAGATACGCAGTATTTT
TRBV12-3/TRBV12-4,many,TRBJ2-1,TRBD2,CASSLGTSGPNEQFF,TGCGCCAGCAGCTTGGGGACTAGCGGACCCAATGAGCAGTTCTTC
TRBV3-1,.,TRBJ2-1,TRBD2,CASRGLAGEKRSYNEQFF,TGTGCCAGCAGGGGACTAGCGGGAGAAAAGCGCTCCTACAATGAGCAGTTCTTC
TRBV5-5,.,TRBJ2-7,TRBD2,CASSDPGLARYEQYF,TGTGCCAGCAGCGATCCGGGACTAGCACGCTACGAGCAGTACTTC
TRBV9,.,TRBJ1-2,TRBD1,CASSETGGNYGYTF,TGTGCCAGCAGCGAAACAGGGGGGAACTATGGCTACACCTTC
TRBV19,.,TRBJ2-3,TRBD1,CASRKRTGATDTQYF,TGTGCCAGCCGAAAAAGGACAGGGGCCACAGATACGCAGTATTTT
TRBV5-4,few,TRBJ2-2,TRBD2,CASSWSSGANTGELFF,TGTGCCAGCAGCTGGAGTAGCGGGGCGAACACCGGGGAGCTGTTTTTT
TRBV24-1,once,TRBJ2-3,TRBD2,CATSDRAGGSVTQYF,TGTGCCACCAGTGATCGAGCGGGAGGTTCCGTTACGCAGTATTTT
TRBV5-5,.,TRBJ2-1,.,CASSLVSSSYNEQFF,TGTGCCAGCAGCTTGGTTTCGAGCTCCTACAATGAGCAGTTCTTC
TRBV20-1,few,TRBJ2-2,TRBD2,CSATGTIDTGELFF,TGCAGTGCCACGGGGACTATCGACACCGGGGAGCTGTTTTTT
TRBV5-1,.,TRBJ2-3,TRBD1,CASSKRTGATDTQYF,TGCGCCAGCAGCAAACGGACAGGGGCGACAGATACGCAGTATTTT
TRBV3-1,.,TRBJ1-2,.,CASSQEVGEMSYTF,TGTGCCAGCAGCCAAGAAGTGGGCGAGATGAGCTACACCTTC
TRBV20-1,.,TRBJ2-7,.,CSARVVRNEQYF,TGCAGTGCTAGAGTGGTTCGAAACGAGCAGTACTTC
TRBV28,.,TRBJ2-3,.,CASSPGRPRYTQYF,TGTGCCAGCAGCCCGGGACGGCCCCGATATACGCAGTATTTT
TRBV4-1,.,TRBJ2-5,.,CASSQTTGQETQYF,TGCGCCAGCAGCCAAACGACAGGCCAAGAGACCCAGTACTTC
TRBV5-1,.,TRBJ1-4,.,CASSPGGAYSEKLFF,TGCGCCAGCAGCCCGGGGGGCGCCTATTCTGAAAAACTGTTTTTT
TRBV12-3/TRBV12-4,many,TRBJ2-5,TRBD2,CASSQLAGVETQYF,TGTGCCAGCAGCCAACTAGCGGGAGTTGAGACCCAGTACTTC
TRBV2,few,TRBJ2-4,.,CASSNAGAKNIQYF,TGTGCCAGCAGTAACGCCGGGGCCAAAAACATTCAGTACTTC